The clone carrying this T cell receptor (beta chain) occurred a few times. This record belongs to a study of blood T cells in healthy people across ages. Trimming cost V 0 bases and J 6 bases, with 13 bases left between them. The CDR3 extends over 14 amino acids. The germline gives CDR1 SGHKS, CDR2 YYEKEE (reference sequence). For the second PCR, which ran for roughly 7 to 11 cycles, a sample-barcoded 5' primer and a J-beta primer mix were used. Each cDNA molecule was tagged by a template-switch adaptor that had 12 random nucleotides. TCRdb recomputed calls from the 5' RACE reads with MiXCR, one row per CDR3 protein. The sample records under 950,000 distinct CDR3 sequences, about 20% being singletons.

Input material: blood. The chain uses TRBV5-5 and TRBJ2-7; a weak D match, TRBD2 (7 bases). The TCR was taken from a man between 70 and 80 years old in good health. In DNA form, the CDR3 reads TGTGCCAGCAGCTTGGTGCGGGGGCTGGGCGAGCAGTACTTC. Protein sequence: CASSLVRGLGEQYF.